Shown below are 21 T cell receptor beta chains from a single sample sequenced in a study of blood T cell repertoires in COVID-19. Repertoires were generated with immunoSEQ multiplex PCR, while TCRdb's copy carries only in-frame clones and drops some. Here the sample spans over 200,000 clones, more than 75% being singletons. The material sequenced was peripheral blood. Source of these receptors: a middle-aged man with active or convalescent COVID-19.

The CDR3 DNA follows: TGTGCCAGCAGGAGGACAGGGAGTACTTCACCCCTCCACTTT. It is translated as CASRRTGSTSPLHF. The chain carries TRBV6-5 and TRBJ1-6; TRBD1 matches at 8 bases. Germline lookup yields CDR1 MNHEY and CDR2 SVGAGI. The V and J ends lost 6 bases and 9 bases, in that order; junction bases with no gene match: 7. This CDR3 contains 14 residues.

The rearrangement links TRBV5-1 to TRBJ1-6, with TRBD1 matching over 9 bases. Germline V gives CDR1 SGHRS, CDR2 YFSETQ. The CDR3 is 14 amino acids. The J segment lost 8 bases and the V segment lost 3 bases, leaving 3 bases of the junction unmatched. The CDR3 DNA reads as TGCGCCAGCAGCTGGGGACAGGGAGATTCACCCCTCCACTTT. Amino acids: CASSWGQGDSPLHF.

Turning to this clone: This same CDR3 is encoded by further DNA sequences in the sample. The chain is built from TRBV28 and TRBJ2-6; a possible D gene is TRBD2 (5 bases). The length of the CDR3 is 15 residues. Germline CDR1 is MDHEN and CDR2 is SYDVKM. V gave up 2 bases and J gave up 1 base, with 6 bases separating them. The CDR3: CASSLRGSGANVLTF. CDR3 bases: TGTGCCAGCAGTTTACGGGGTTCTGGGGCCAACGTCCTGACTTTC. The full variable domain, its missing parts supplied by reference TRBV28 and TRBJ2-6, is DVKVTQSSRYLVKRTGEKVFLECVQDMDHENMFWYRQDPGLGLRLIYFSYDVKMKEKGDIPEGYSVSREKKERFSLILESASTNQTSMYLCASSLRGSGANVLTFGAGSRLTVL.

In this sample, this clone turned up once. This chain connects TRBV29-1 to TRBJ1-1; 8 bases are a match to TRBD1. V was pared by 7 bases and J by 5 bases, with 6 bases of the junction left unmatched. CDR1 is SQVTM, CDR2 ANQGSEA, per germline. The CDR3 extends over 12 amino acids. The CDR3 protein is CSARQGRTEAFF. The CDR3 DNA is TGCAGCGCTCGACAGGGGCGGACTGAAGCTTTCTTT.

The V gene is TRBV19, the J gene TRBJ1-1; TRBD1 agrees at 8 bases. Per germline, CDR1 LNHDA and CDR2 SQIVND (reference sequence). The CDR3 sequence is 13 residues long. V gave up 7 bases and J gave up 5 bases; unmatched junction bases: 6. CDR3 bases: TGTGCCAGTACGGACAGGGTTCTTACTGAAGCTTTCTTT. This codes for CASTDRVLTEAFF. Full variable domain (outside the CDR3, taken from reference TRBV19 and TRBJ1-1): DGGITQSPKYLFRKEGQNVTLSCEQNLNHDAMYWYRQDPGQGLRLIYYSQIVNDFQKGDIAEGYSVSREKKESFPLTVTSAQKNPTAFYLCASTDRVLTEAFFGQGTRLTVV.

This clone was observed a handful of times. The chain carries TRBV20-1 and TRBJ1-5; TRBD1 matches at 8 bases. V gave up 3 bases and J gave up 4 bases; unmatched junction bases: 5. The CDR3 extends over 14 amino acids. The germline V gene has CDR1 DFQATT and CDR2 SNEGSKA (reference sequence). The CDR3 region has the DNA TGCAGTGCTAGTGACAGGGGCGTTAATCAGCCCCAGCATTTT. It is translated as CSASDRGVNQPQHF.

This clone was seen a single time. J is TRBJ1-2 and V is TRBV6-5; D perhaps matches TRBD1 (6 bases). Germline values: CDR1 MNHEY, CDR2 SVGAGI. The ends were cut back, 4 bases at V and 7 bases at J, with 13 bases in the middle. This CDR3 spans 13 amino acids. As DNA, the CDR3 is TGTGCCAGCAGTTTCGTGGGGGCGGGTGGCTACACCTTC. This sequence encodes CASSFVGAGGYTF.

A remark on this clone: Because it lacks the conserved phenylalanine or tryptophan at the end, this CDR3 is likely a read error. The rearrangement joins TRBV5-4 to TRBJ1-6; unclear D gene. With the DNA end fitting TRBJ1-1 better, the J assignment may be wrong. The CDR3 has 10 amino acids. CDR1 is SGHNT, CDR2 YYREEE, per germline (reference sequence). The DNA of the CDR3 is TGTGCCAGCAGCCTTACGGGTGCTTTCGTT. It codes for CASSLTGAFV.

The chain links TRBV7-9 to TRBJ1-1; TRBD1 aligns across 8 bases. The junction had 2 bases not matched to a gene; V was cut back by 4 bases and J by 7 bases. CDR1 is SEHNR and CDR2 is FQNEAQ in the germline V gene (reference sequence). CDR3 size: 12 residues. CDR3 protein: CASSSGQGEAFF. The CDR3 DNA follows: TGTGCCAGCAGCTCCGGACAGGGTGAAGCTTTCTTT.

This clone was detected only once. The rearrangement uses TRBV12-3 or TRBV12-4 and TRBJ1-1, with D possibly TRBD1 on 6 matching bases. This CDR3 has 13 residues. Trimming cost V 5 bases and J 4 bases, with 11 bases left between them. The CDR3 DNA sequence: TGTGCCAGCAGTGCACCCAGGGGCACTGAAGCTTTCTTT. As protein: CASSAPRGTEAFF.

The chain recombines TRBV30 with TRBJ1-1, with a possible D match to TRBD1 (6 bases). The length of the CDR3 is 13 residues. The V end was cut by 4 bases, the J end by 7 bases, with 16 bases between. The germline gives CDR1 GTSNPN, CDR2 SVGIG (reference sequence). As DNA, the CDR3 is TGTGCCTGGACTCGGGGGGGCGTTGGTGAAGCTTTCTTT. Amino acids: CAWTRGGVGEAFF. Full variable domain (outside the CDR3, taken from reference TRBV30 and TRBJ1-1): SQTIHQWPATLVQPVGSPLSLECTVEGTSNPNLYWYRQAAGRGLQLLFYSVGIGQISSEVPQNLSASRPQDRQFILSSKKLLLSDSGFYLCAWTRGGVGEAFFGQGTRLTVV.

V is TRBV3-1 (or the pseudogene TRBV3-2) and J is TRBJ2-1, with 7 bases matching TRBD2. CDR3 length equals 13 residues. From germline, CDR1 is LGHDT and CDR2 YNNKEL (reference sequence). V lost 7 bases, J lost 5 bases, and 5 bases stayed unmatched. The CDR3 region is CASKPGGNNEQFF. The CDR3 nucleotides read TGTGCCAGCAAGCCCGGGGGGAACAATGAGCAGTTCTTC.

The chain uses TRBV7-2 and TRBJ1-6; 8 bases map to TRBD1. Germline assignment: CDR1 SGHTA and CDR2 FQGNSA. This CDR3 contains 13 residues. The V and J ends lost 4 bases and 7 bases, in that order; junction bases with no gene match: 0. The CDR3 DNA reads as TGTGCCAGCAGCTGGGACAGGAATTCACCCCTCCACTTT. Translation: CASSWDRNSPLHF.

The chain employs TRBV18 and TRBJ1-3; the D is unclear. The V gene's germline CDR1 is KGHSH and CDR2 LQKENI. The CDR3 has 14 residues. Trimming cost V 2 bases and J 0 bases, with 5 bases left between them. Here the CDR3 DNA reads TGTGCCAGCTCACCAGGGAGCTCTGGAAACACCATATATTTT. Its translation: CASSPGSSGNTIYF.

The chain has TRBV3-1 (or the pseudogene TRBV3-2) and TRBJ2-7; 7 positions agree with TRBD2. Germline V lookup: CDR1 LGHDT, CDR2 YNNKEL (reference sequence). The CDR3 consists of 12 residues. After removal of 4 bases from V and 6 bases from J, the junction contained 3 bases not matched to a gene. Here the CDR3 reads CASSRGGVEQYF. The CDR3 DNA is TGTGCCAGCAGCCGTGGGGGGGTCGAGCAGTACTTC.

The chain uses TRBV7-9 and TRBJ2-3; TRBD2 matches at 7 bases. Germline assignment: CDR1 SEHNR and CDR2 FQNEAQ (reference sequence). With 9 bases clipped from V and 0 bases from J, the junction kept 3 bases outside the gene matches. The CDR3 sequence is 13 residues long. CDR3: CASRGDSTDTQYF. CDR3 nucleotides: TGTGCCAGTCGGGGGGACAGCACAGATACGCAGTATTTT.

The chain combines TRBV3-1 (or the pseudogene TRBV3-2) with TRBJ2-7; no reliable D call. Trimming pared 3 bases from V and 0 bases from J, leaving 18 bases between. CDR1 and CDR2 (germline): LGHDT, YNNKEL (reference sequence). The CDR3 covers 17 residues. CDR3: CASSQAISFTLSYEQYF. CDR3 DNA sequence: TGTGCCAGCAGCCAGGCCATATCTTTCACCCTCTCCTACGAGCAGTACTTC.

The rearrangement links TRBV5-1 to TRBJ1-4, with 8 bases that match TRBD1. J lost 5 bases, V lost 0 bases, and 3 bases had no gene match. This CDR3 contains 15 residues. The germline V gene has CDR1 SGHRS and CDR2 YFSETQ. CDR3 in amino acids: CASSLVTGGNEKLFF. Here the CDR3 DNA reads TGCGCCAGCAGCTTGGTAACAGGGGGAAATGAAAAACTGTTTTTT.

The chain has TRBV5-1 and TRBJ2-3; TRBD1 matches 8 bases. This CDR3 comprises 15 residues. With 1 base clipped from V and 4 bases from J, the junction kept 5 bases outside the gene matches. The germline V gene has CDR1 SGHRS and CDR2 YFSETQ. The CDR3 spells CASSLFQGAADTQYF. The CDR3 DNA sequence: TGCGCCAGCAGCTTGTTTCAGGGGGCGGCAGATACGCAGTATTTT.

The chain uses TRBV7-2 and TRBJ2-3, with a weak D call TRBD2 (5 bases). This CDR3 has 14 residues. V dropped 1 base and J dropped 5 bases, with 10 bases sitting between them. Germline V gene data show CDR1 as SGHTA and CDR2 as FQGNSA. DNA of the CDR3: TGTGCCAGCAGCTTAGGAGGGTTGGGAGATACGCAGTATTTT. Its translation is CASSLGGLGDTQYF.

This clone was seen a few times. The genes are TRBV7-3 and TRBJ1-2; 7 nucleotides agree with TRBD1. The CDR3 has 13 amino acids. From germline, CDR1 is SGHTA and CDR2 FQGTGA. V trimming: 5 bases; J trimming: 4 bases; junction bases outside the gene matches: 4. The CDR3 here is CASSQRDSYGYTF. The CDR3 DNA sequence: TGTGCCAGCAGCCAAAGGGACAGCTATGGCTACACCTTC.